A selection of T cell receptor beta chains follows, all from one sample in a study of T-cell reconstitution after alpha-beta-depleted transplantation in children. TCRdb called the PCR reads again in MiXCR, with one record for every CDR3 protein. The table records over 150,000 distinct CDR3 sequences, under 8.5% of them present only once. The material was PBMCs, obtained before TCRalphabeta/CD19-depleted stem cell transplant. The receptors stem from a boy aged 2-9 years with acute lymphoblastic leukemia, due to receive a stem cell transplant. Each CDR3 is given with its conserved first and last residue. D genes are given only for firm matches. The size field is filled for only some rows; it gives once, few, many or a size class.

v_call	d_call	clone_size	j_call	cdr3_aa	cdr3_nt
TRBV15	NA	few	TRBJ1-2	CATSRQGPANYGYTF	TGTGCCACCAGCAGACAGGGACCAGCTAACTATGGCTACACCTTC
TRBV3-1	TRBD2	few	TRBJ2-1	CASSQVGGRAVNEQFF	TGTGCCAGCAGCCAAGTGGGCGGGAGGGCCGTAAATGAGCAGTTCTTC
TRBV28	TRBD1	many	TRBJ2-7	CASSRDRGSSYEQYF	TGTGCCAGCAGCCGGGACAGAGGAAGCTCCTACGAGCAGTACTTC
TRBV30	NA	few	TRBJ1-2	CAWSRTPENYGYTF	TGTGCCTGGAGTCGAACGCCGGAGAACTATGGCTACACCTTC
TRBV7-9	TRBD2	few	TRBJ2-7	CASTAGLAGGGPYEQYF	TGTGCCAGCACCGCCGGGCTAGCGGGAGGCGGGCCCTACGAGCAGTACTTC
TRBV5-5	NA	many	TRBJ2-3	CASSYYFTDTQYF	TGTGCCAGCAGCTACTACTTTACAGATACGCAGTATTTT
TRBV29-1	NA	many	TRBJ2-7	CSASGTLPYEQYF	TGCAGCGCCTCCGGGACACTCCCCTACGAGCAGTACTTC
TRBV29-1	NA	many	TRBJ2-7	CSVNDRSSYEQYF	TGCAGCGTTAACGACAGGTCGTCCTACGAGCAGTACTTC
TRBV30	TRBD2	NA	TRBJ2-7	CAWDRLAGGSEQYF	TGTGCCTGGGACAGACTAGCGGGAGGCTCTGAGCAGTACTTC
TRBV28	NA	few	TRBJ2-7	CASARDNYEQYF	TGTGCCAGCGCCCGGGACAACTACGAGCAGTACTTC
TRBV20-1	NA	NA	TRBJ2-7	CSARANRDHYPYEQYF	TGCAGTGCTAGGGCTAACCGGGACCACTACCCCTACGAGCAGTACTTC
TRBV5-6	NA	many	TRBJ2-7	CASSLIRETYEQYF	TGTGCCAGCAGCTTGATCAGAGAAACTTACGAGCAGTACTTC
TRBV28	TRBD1	NA	TRBJ1-5	CASSFGDRDNQPQHF	TGTGCCAGCAGTTTCGGGGACAGGGATAATCAGCCCCAGCATTTT
TRBV2	NA	many	TRBJ2-2	CASSAGRRNTGELFF	TGTGCCAGCAGCGCGGGACGGCGGAACACCGGGGAGCTGTTTTTT
TRBV6-1	TRBD1	few	TRBJ1-6	CASRSPGTGYSPLHF	TGTGCCAGCAGGTCCCCCGGGACAGGTTATTCACCCCTCCACTTT
TRBV7-2	NA	NA	TRBJ2-7	CASSLVAGPSSYEQYF	TGTGCCAGCAGCTTAGTTGCTGGCCCCAGCTCCTACGAGCAGTACTTC
TRBV5-1	NA	NA	TRBJ2-2	CASRPSRSNTGELFF	TGCGCCAGCCGACCATCTCGCTCGAACACCGGGGAGCTGTTTTTT
TRBV11-1	TRBD2	many	TRBJ2-1	CASTPLAGNLYYNEQFF	TGTGCCAGCACCCCCCTAGCGGGCAACCTCTATTACAATGAGCAGTTCTTC
TRBV12-3/TRBV12-4	TRBD1	many	TRBJ2-5	CASTPRTGQETQYF	TGTGCCAGCACCCCGAGGACAGGGCAAGAGACCCAGTACTTC
TRBV6-1	NA	NA	TRBJ2-7	CASSASNRYEQYF	TGTGCCAGCAGCGCCTCTAATCGGTACGAGCAGTACTTC
TRBV30	NA	many	TRBJ2-1	CAWKAVGTYNEQFF	TGTGCCTGGAAGGCAGTGGGGACCTACAATGAGCAGTTCTTC
TRBV28	NA	few	TRBJ1-5	CASWNFRGTSAHQPQHF	TGTGCCAGCTGGAATTTTCGCGGCACCTCGGCACATCAGCCCCAGCATTTT
TRBV12-3/TRBV12-4	TRBD1	many	TRBJ2-7	CASTYGQESYEQYF	TGTGCCAGCACCTATGGACAGGAATCCTACGAGCAGTACTTC
TRBV5-1	NA	NA	TRBJ2-1	CASSFARTATWYNEQFF	TGCGCCAGCAGCTTCGCCCGGACCGCCACGTGGTACAATGAGCAGTTCTTC
TRBV3-1	TRBD2	many	TRBJ2-1	CASSQATSGSNEQFF	TGTGCCAGCAGCCAAGCGACTAGCGGGAGCAATGAGCAGTTCTTC
TRBV27	NA	many	TRBJ2-3	CASSLVAPSDTQYF	TGTGCCAGCAGTTTAGTGGCTCCTTCAGATACGCAGTATTTT
TRBV12-3/TRBV12-4	TRBD1	NA	TRBJ1-5	CASTPGGDNQPQHF	TGTGCCAGCACCCCAGGGGGTGACAATCAGCCCCAGCATTTT
TRBV11-2	TRBD1	NA	TRBJ2-7	CASSLGTGHYEQYF	TGTGCCAGCAGCTTAGGGACAGGCCACTACGAGCAGTACTTC
TRBV20-1	NA	NA	TRBJ1-4	CSANEGGEKLFF	TGCAGTGCAAATGAGGGGGGAGAAAAACTGTTTTTT